What follows are 28 T cell receptor beta chains derived from one specimen sequenced in a study of T cell responses to AZD1222 COVID-19 vaccine (TCRdb year 2021). The library was generated by the immunoSEQ multiplex PCR assay. This immuneACCESS table, as held by TCRdb, lists in-frame sequences with V and J called but not all clones. Of the missing ones, under half trace to an unresolved V gene in checked studies; the others have no known cause. Across this sample there are some 90,000 clones, with 70% to 90% seen only once. Jointly, the top ten make up about 1.6% of the sample. This specimen's time point label, per the study, means: baseline before first vaccination. Sample: peripheral blood, taken on day 0 of AZD1222 vaccination. The receptors were gathered from an adult in good health.

The chain couples TRBV7-2 to TRBJ2-7; D gene ambiguous. Germline V lookup: CDR1 SGHTA, CDR2 FQGNSA. Trimming stripped 1 base from V and 3 bases from J, with 13 bases between. CDR3 size: 15 residues. The CDR3: CASSLELTGGYEQYF. CDR3 DNA sequence: TGTGCCAGCAGCTTAGAACTGACGGGCGGCTACGAGCAGTACTTC.

The chain is built from TRBV5-1 and TRBJ1-2, with D possibly being TRBD1 (6 bases). CDR1 is SGHRS and CDR2 is YFSETQ in the germline V gene. The CDR3 is made up of 12 amino acids. V dropped 4 bases and J dropped 8 bases, with 12 bases sitting between them. The CDR3 spells CASSVGQGGYTF. The CDR3 DNA reads as TGCGCCAGCAGCGTCGGCCAGGGGGGCTACACCTTC. Variable domain in full (rest from reference TRBV5-1 and TRBJ1-2): KAGVTQTPRYLIKTRGQQVTLSCSPISGHRSVSWYQQTPGQGLQFLFEYFSETQRNKGNFPGRFSGRQFSNSRSEMNVSTLELGDSALYLCASSVGQGGYTFGSGTRLTVV.

The chain links TRBV2 to TRBJ1-2; 10 bases agree with TRBD1. Germline-derived CDR1 and CDR2 are SNHLY and FYNNEI. This CDR3 has 17 amino acids. The ends lost 3 bases at V and 1 base at J; junction bases unmatched: 8. The CDR3 nucleotides are TGTGCCAGCAGTGATACCGGGACAGGGGAATTTAACTATGGCTACACCTTC. It is translated as CASSDTGTGEFNYGYTF.

This chain joins TRBV6-6 and TRBJ1-2; 7 nucleotides agree with TRBD1. Germline values: CDR1 MNHNY, CDR2 SVGAGI (reference sequence). This CDR3 has 15 residues. Losses at the gene ends were 0 bases for V and 8 bases for J; bases not matched to a gene: 9. The CDR3 region is CASSYSTGTSGGYTF. DNA of the CDR3: TGTGCCAGCAGTTACTCGACAGGGACCTCTGGAGGCTACACCTTC.

The chain links TRBV19 to TRBJ2-1, with TRBD1 identical over 9 bases. Germline trimming cut 5 bases from V and 2 bases from J; bases unmatched to any gene: 4. CDR1 and CDR2 (germline): LNHDA, SQIVND (reference sequence). CDR3 length: 15 residues. This chain's CDR3 is CASSDRGLPYNEQFF. CDR3 DNA: TGTGCCAGTAGTGACAGGGGGTTACCCTACAATGAGCAGTTCTTC.

The CDR3 sequence: CASSNRPSDTQYF. The DNA for the CDR3 is TGTGCCAGCAGTAATCGACCGTCAGATACGCAGTATTTT. The gene calls are TRBV27 and TRBJ2-3, with unresolved D. Germline CDR1 reads MNHEY; CDR2 reads SMNVEV (reference sequence). Trimming removed 5 bases at V and 4 bases at J, with 10 bases between. The CDR3 has 13 amino acids.

Here the CDR3 reads CASSVDRGRSEKLFF. The CDR3 nucleotides read TGTGCCAGCAGCGTTGACAGGGGGCGGAGTGAAAAACTGTTTTTT. V is TRBV5-8 and J is TRBJ1-4, with TRBD1 matching 10 bases. There are 15 residues in the CDR3. Germline CDR1 reads SGHTS; CDR2 reads YDEGEE. The V gene end was trimmed by 4 bases and the J gene end by 7 bases; junction bases not matched to a gene: 7. Supplemented by reference TRBV5-8 and TRBJ1-4, the full variable domain reads EAGVTQSPTHLIKTRGQQATLRCSPISGHTSVYWYQQALGLGLQFLLWYDEGEERNRGNFPPRFSGRQFPNYSSELNVNALELEDSALYLCASSVDRGRSEKLFFGSGTQLSVL.

This sequence joins TRBV25-1 and TRBJ2-6; D is uncertain. Germline V gene sequence: CDR1 MGHDK, CDR2 SYGVNS. The V gene lost 8 bases and the J gene lost 0 bases, with 5 bases spanning the gap. The CDR3 runs to 13 residues. The CDR3 DNA reads TGTGCCAGCTTGGGCTCTGGGGCCAACGTCCTGACTTTC. This gives the protein CASLGSGANVLTF.

CDR3 loop: CASSQDITIPTYEQYF. CDR3 nucleotides: TGTGCCAGCAGCCAAGATATCACCATCCCGACCTACGAGCAGTACTTC. The chain uses TRBV3-1 (or the pseudogene TRBV3-2) and TRBJ2-7; D ambiguous. The CDR3 loop spans 16 amino acids. With 0 bases removed from V and 2 bases from J, the gap between germline ends came to 14 bases. Germline V gene data show CDR1 as LGHDT and CDR2 as YNNKEL (reference sequence).

This clone was detected only a few times. V gene TRBV12-3 or TRBV12-4 combines with J gene TRBJ2-3; D is unclear. This CDR3 spans 11 amino acids. The germline V and J ends were trimmed by 3 bases and 5 bases, with 3 bases remaining between them. The CDR3 DNA reads as TGTGCCAGCAGTTTGGGAGATACGCAGTATTTT. Translated: CASSLGDTQYF.

As DNA, the CDR3 is TGTGCCAGCATCCCTAGCGGGAGGTCAAAGACCCAGTACTTC. It yields the protein CASIPSGRSKTQYF. The chain joins TRBV6-2 or TRBV6-3 to TRBJ2-5; TRBD2 aligns across 11 bases. This CDR3 is built from 14 residues. J gave up 6 bases and V 7 bases, and 7 bases lay outside the gene matches. Germline CDR1 MNHEY, CDR2 SVGEGT.

This rearrangement joins TRBV27 to TRBJ1-1; tentatively, D is TRBD1 (5 bases). Trimming took off 2 bases at V and 5 bases at J, with 12 bases between the two ends. The germline CDR1 and CDR2 sequences are MNHEY and SMNVEV (reference sequence). The CDR3 has 14 residues. Here the CDR3 reads CASSLQMGGTEAFF. Here the CDR3 DNA reads TGTGCCAGCAGTTTACAGATGGGGGGGACTGAAGCTTTCTTT.

This clone turned up a few times. The genes are TRBV29-1 and TRBJ2-1; D may be TRBD2 (6 bases). V shed 4 bases and J shed 6 bases, with 13 bases lying between them. From germline, CDR1 is SQVTM and CDR2 ANQGSEA. The CDR3 totals 13 residues. The chain's CDR3 is CSVGDWLINEQFF. The CDR3 DNA sequence: TGCAGCGTTGGGGACTGGCTAATCAATGAGCAGTTCTTC.

The J gene is TRBJ1-2, the V gene TRBV28; D is ambiguous. Germline V gives CDR1 MDHEN, CDR2 SYDVKM. The V end was cut by 3 bases, the J end by 0 bases, with 11 bases between. This CDR3 is 15 amino acids long. CDR3 DNA sequence: TGTGCCAGCAGTTTTCTCTCTCCATCTAACTATGGCTACACCTTC. Protein product: CASSFLSPSNYGYTF.

CDR3 in amino acids: CASSLASGQGHYGYTF. In DNA, the CDR3 is TGTGCCAGCAGCTTAGCATCGGGACAGGGGCACTATGGCTACACCTTC. V and J are TRBV7-2 and TRBJ1-2; 10 positions match TRBD1. After removal of 0 bases from V and 3 bases from J, the junction contained 4 bases not matched to a gene. The CDR3 is 16 amino acids. Germline values: CDR1 SGHTA, CDR2 FQGNSA.

The chain combines TRBV5-1 with TRBJ2-7; D unclear. Deletions cut 4 bases from V and 2 bases from J, with 10 bases between. Germline lookup yields CDR1 SGHRS and CDR2 YFSETQ. The CDR3 covers 13 residues. The CDR3 sequence is CASSIGTTYEQYF. The DNA of the CDR3 is TGCGCCAGCAGCATAGGAACGACCTACGAGCAGTACTTC.

The chain joins TRBV18 to TRBJ1-2, with D hard to call. Germline CDR1 reads KGHSH; CDR2 reads LQKENI. This CDR3 spans 14 amino acids. Trimming removed 6 bases from V and 6 bases from J, with 17 bases in between. The CDR3 DNA reads as TGTGCCAGCTCGACCGGGATCCCGAATGATGGCTACACCTTC. As protein: CASSTGIPNDGYTF.

This clone was observed a single time. This chain connects TRBV3-1 (or the pseudogene TRBV3-2) to TRBJ2-1, with no clear D. There are 13 residues in the CDR3. CDR1 LGHDT and CDR2 YNNKEL come from the germline V gene (reference sequence). Trimming shortened V by 1 base and J by 8 bases, and 9 bases separated the two germline ends. Here the CDR3 reads CASSQVLGDEQFF. In nucleotides, the CDR3 is TGTGCCAGCAGCCAAGTTTTGGGCGATGAGCAGTTCTTC.

The table lists this clone with a count of one. This sequence joins TRBV4-2 and TRBJ2-1; 7 nucleotides match TRBD2. Looked up from germline, CDR1 is LGHNA and CDR2 is YNFKEQ. The length of the CDR3 is 18 residues. J lost 6 bases, V lost 0 bases, and 14 bases had no gene match. CDR3 residues: CASSQEDLAGGGGNEQFF. The CDR3 DNA follows: TGTGCCAGCAGCCAAGAGGACTTAGCGGGTGGTGGCGGCAATGAGCAGTTCTTC.

V gene TRBV6-1 combines with J gene TRBJ1-3; D gene ambiguous. Between the trimmed V and J ends, which lost 2 bases and 4 bases, there was a span of 12 bases. The germline CDR1 and CDR2 sequences are MNHNS and SASEGT. The length of the CDR3 is 15 residues. CDR3 sequence reads: CASSEKRTGGNTIYF. The CDR3 DNA is TGTGCCAGCAGTGAAAAGCGGACGGGCGGAAACACCATATATTTT.

The chain employs TRBV12-2 and TRBJ2-5; TRBD2 was called by the table and not checked on the DNA. TRBV12-2 is an annotated pseudogene. The CDR3 has 12 amino acids. CDR3 DNA: TGTGCAAGTCGTCGGAGGGGAGAGACCCAGTACTTC. It encodes CASRRRGETQYF.

This chain connects TRBV6-6 to TRBJ2-2; TRBD1 matches 9 bases. Trimming cost V 4 bases and J 3 bases; bases outside gene matches: 3. The CDR3 length is 15 residues. CDR1 is MNHNY and CDR2 is SVGAGI in the germline V gene (reference sequence). The CDR3 region is CASSLQGADTGELFF. DNA for the CDR3: TGTGCCAGCAGTTTACAGGGGGCCGACACCGGGGAGCTGTTTTTT.

The chain recombines TRBV20-1 with TRBJ2-1; 10 bases map to TRBD2. This CDR3 has 16 residues. CDR1 is DFQATT, CDR2 SNEGSKA, per germline (reference sequence). V dropped 3 bases and J dropped 4; count of bases not matched to a gene: 9. The CDR3 DNA reads TGCAGTGCTAGTTCTAGCGGGAGCTCCTCTTACAATGAGCAGTTCTTC. This sequence encodes CSASSSGSSSYNEQFF.

The gene calls are TRBV2 and TRBJ1-5; TRBD1 might be the D (5 bases). Trimming stripped 5 bases from V and 1 base from J, with 6 bases between. The CDR3 is 13 amino acids. The germline V gene encodes CDR1 SNHLY and CDR2 FYNNEI. DNA for the CDR3: TGTGCCAGCAGTCGGGACAGCAATCAGCCCCAGCATTTT. Translating it yields CASSRDSNQPQHF.

This chain links TRBV11-2 with TRBJ1-3; D is undetermined. Trimming took off 4 bases at V and 0 bases at J, with 10 bases between the two ends. The CDR3 length is 15 residues. Germline values: CDR1 SGHAT, CDR2 FQNNGV. The CDR3 DNA is TGTGCCAGCAGCTCCGACTGGAGCTCTGGAAACACCATATATTTT. As protein: CASSSDWSSGNTIYF.

This clone was detected a few times. This chain connects TRBV7-3 to TRBJ2-2, with TRBD2 identical over 10 bases. The CDR3 has 19 residues. CDR1 is SGHTA and CDR2 is FQGTGA in the germline V gene. V lost 5 bases to trimming and J lost 0 bases; unmatched junction nucleotides: 12. CDR3 DNA sequence: TGTGCCAGCAGCAAACGGCCGGGACTAGCGTTCGCGAACACCGGGGAGCTGTTTTTT. Residues: CASSKRPGLAFANTGELFF.

This clone has only one observation. This chain joins TRBV7-2 and TRBJ2-1, with D unclear. V was pared by 6 bases and J by 4 bases, with 10 bases between. CDR1 is SGHTA and CDR2 is FQGNSA in the germline V gene. There are 13 residues in the CDR3. This CDR3 is CASSLNYYNEQFF. The CDR3 region has the DNA TGTGCCAGCAGTCTTAACTATTACAATGAGCAGTTCTTC.

The V gene is TRBV6-5, the J gene TRBJ1-1; D perhaps matches TRBD1 (5 bases). CDR3 size: 15 residues. Looked up from germline, CDR1 is MNHEY and CDR2 is SVGAGI. The V end lost 0 bases, the J end lost 1 base, and 9 bases lay between the germline ends. CDR3 residues: CASSYSGRANTEAFF. CDR3 sequence (DNA): TGTGCCAGCAGTTACTCGGGCAGGGCGAACACTGAAGCTTTCTTT.